This TCR beta chain stems from a study of shared clonotypes between healthy human individuals. Memory CD4+ cells were the fraction left after CD45RA+ naive selection. Concerning this clone itself: Antigen unknown.

The germline V gene has CDR1 MNHEY and CDR2 SMNVEV (reference sequence). This CDR3 region has 14 residues. Trimming cost V 8 bases and J 4 bases, with 17 bases left between them. Only in-frame clones appear in the TCRdb table, and some are missing; sequencing was by immunoSEQ multiplex PCR. The sample yields about a million clones, roughly 80% seen once. Study-wide results and limits: Incompleteness in sorted-subset sequencing, despite large depth, was shown by rarefaction. Clonotype sharing levels among donors were expected to vary with sequencing depth.

The chain uses TRBV27 and TRBJ1-2; D gene uncertain. The TCR originated in a young man in good health. Some clones in this sample may be carry-over from other donors' samples. The sequenced material came from memory CD4+ T cells from PBMCs. Sample subset: CD45RA-negative fraction. The CDR3, as DNA: TGTGCCAGCGGCGTTAGAGGAGGCCGCTATGGCTACACCTTC. Encoded protein: CASGVRGGRYGYTF.